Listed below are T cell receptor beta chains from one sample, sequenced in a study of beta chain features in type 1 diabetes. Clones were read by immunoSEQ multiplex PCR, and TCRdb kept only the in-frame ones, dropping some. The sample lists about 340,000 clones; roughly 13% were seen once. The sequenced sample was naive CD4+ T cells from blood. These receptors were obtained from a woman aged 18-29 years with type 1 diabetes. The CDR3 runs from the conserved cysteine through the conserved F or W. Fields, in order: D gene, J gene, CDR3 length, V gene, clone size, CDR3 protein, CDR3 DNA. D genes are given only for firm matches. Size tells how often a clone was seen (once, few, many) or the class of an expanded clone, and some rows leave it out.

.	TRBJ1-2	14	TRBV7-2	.	CASSAGRGADGYTF	TGTGCCAGCAGCGCCGGGAGGGGGGCAGATGGCTACACCTTC
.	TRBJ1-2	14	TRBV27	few	CASSPGLRAGSYTF	TGTGCCAGCAGTCCGGGACTTCGGGCTGGGAGCTACACCTTC
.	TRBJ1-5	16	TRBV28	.	CASSLATEISNQPQHF	TGTGCCAGCAGCTTAGCGACAGAGATTAGCAATCAGCCCCAGCATTTT
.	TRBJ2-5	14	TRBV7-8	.	CASSLAPGAKTQYF	TGTGCCAGCAGCTTAGCGCCGGGTGCGAAGACCCAGTACTTC
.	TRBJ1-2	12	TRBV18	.	CASSGLDYGYTF	TGTGCCAGCTCGGGACTGGACTATGGCTACACCTTC
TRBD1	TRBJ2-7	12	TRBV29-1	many	CSVGTGFYEQYF	TGCAGCGTCGGGACAGGGTTTTACGAGCAGTACTTC
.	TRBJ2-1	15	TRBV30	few	CAWSVGTDYFNEQFF	TGTGCCTGGAGTGTCGGAACGGACTATTTCAATGAGCAGTTCTTC
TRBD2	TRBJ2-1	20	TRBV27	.	CRIPSPDLASGIWNYNEQFF	TGTCGCATTCCAAGCCCGGACTTGGCTAGCGGGATATGGAACTACAATGAGCAGTTCTTC
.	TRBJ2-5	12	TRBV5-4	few	CSSSLGGETQYF	TGTTCCAGCAGTCTCGGGGGAGAGACCCAGTACTTC
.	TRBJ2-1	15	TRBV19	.	CASSRGGVSYNEQFF	TGTGCCAGTAGTCGAGGGGGTGTTTCCTACAATGAGCAGTTCTTC
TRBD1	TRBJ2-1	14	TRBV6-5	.	CASTGPGQYNEQFF	TGTGCCAGCACCGGACCGGGACAGTACAATGAGCAGTTCTTC
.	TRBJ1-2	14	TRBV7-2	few	CASSLAREAGGYTF	TGTGCCAGCAGCTTAGCGCGAGAGGCCGGCGGCTACACCTTC
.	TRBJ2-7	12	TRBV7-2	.	CASSPEIYEQYF	TGTGCCAGCAGCCCGGAGATCTACGAGCAGTACTTC
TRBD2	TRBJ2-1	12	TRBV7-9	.	CASSFEGGVQFF	TGTGCCAGCAGCTTTGAGGGAGGGGTTCAGTTCTTC
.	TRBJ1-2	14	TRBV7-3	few	CASSLQPAADGYTF	TGTGCCAGCAGCTTACAACCAGCAGCGGATGGCTACACCTTC
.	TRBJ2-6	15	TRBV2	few	CASSASGSGANVLTF	TGTGCCAGCAGTGCCTCCGGCTCTGGGGCCAACGTCCTGACTTTC
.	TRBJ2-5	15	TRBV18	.	CASSPGQGPQETQYF	TGTGCCAGCTCACCAGGGCAGGGCCCTCAAGAGACCCAGTACTTC
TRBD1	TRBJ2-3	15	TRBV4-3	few	CASSSGTGRTDTQYF	TGCGCCAGCAGTTCAGGGACAGGGAGGACAGATACGCAGTATTTT
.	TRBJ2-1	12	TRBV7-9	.	CASSSVSNEQFF	TGTGCCAGCAGCTCGGTGTCCAATGAGCAGTTCTTC
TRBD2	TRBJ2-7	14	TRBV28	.	CASSRTSGPYEQYF	TGTGCCAGCAGCCGGACTAGCGGACCTTACGAGCAGTACTTC
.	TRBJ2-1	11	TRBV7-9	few	CASSSRQVEFF	TGTGCCAGCAGCTCCAGACAAGTCGAGTTCTTC
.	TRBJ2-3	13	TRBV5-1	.	CASSLPGEDTQYF	TGCGCCAGCAGCCTACCCGGGGAAGATACGCAGTATTTT